What follows are 19 T cell receptor beta chains derived from one specimen sequenced in a study of shared clonotypes between healthy human individuals. Data came from immunoSEQ multiplex PCR; TCRdb stores just in-frame clones and leaves some out. The table lists 2,100,000 or so clones, approximately 95% of them singletons. Sequenced: naive CD4+ T cells sorted from blood. The subset here: CD45RA+ positively selected. These receptors were obtained from a man between 18 and 35 years old in good health.

The chain joins TRBV7-8 to TRBJ1-3; D unclear. Germline-derived CDR1 and CDR2 are SGHVS and FQNEAQ. Trimming left V 0 bases short and J 0 bases short, with 9 bases between. CDR3 length: 16 amino acids. CDR3 bases: TGTGCCAGCAGCTTAGCATACCTGAGCTCTGGAAACACCATATATTTT. The encoded protein is CASSLAYLSSGNTIYF.

This chain uses TRBV30 with TRBJ1-1, with D unresolved. V lost 0 bases to trimming and J lost 3 bases, with 8 bases between them. CDR1 is GTSNPN, CDR2 SVGIG, per germline (reference sequence). The CDR3 is made up of 13 amino acids. In DNA form, the CDR3 reads TGTGCCTGGAGTGTGAGTCGGTACACTGAAGCTTTCTTT. This encodes CAWSVSRYTEAFF. Looking up the rest from reference TRBV30 and TRBJ1-1 gives the full variable domain: SQTIHQWPATLVQPVGSPLSLECTVEGTSNPNLYWYRQAAGRGLQLLFYSVGIGQISSEVPQNLSASRPQDRQFILSSKKLLLSDSGFYLCAWSVSRYTEAFFGQGTRLTVV.

This clone has a single count. The CDR3 loop is CASSDRQGSLVETQYF. CDR3 bases: TGTGCCAGCAGTGATAGACAGGGTAGTTTGGTAGAGACCCAGTACTTC. The rearrangement links TRBV6-1 to TRBJ2-5; 7 nucleotides align to TRBD1. The CDR3 has 16 amino acids. V lost 3 bases and J lost 4; bases outside the gene matches: 11. Germline CDR1 MNHNS, CDR2 SASEGT.

The rearrangement joins TRBV30 to TRBJ2-5, with D perhaps TRBD2 (5 bases). The CDR3 covers 13 residues. V was pared by 0 bases and J by 10 bases, with 15 bases between. Germline V CDR1 and CDR2: GTSNPN, SVGIG (reference sequence). The chain's CDR3 is CAWSVNGAGNQYF. The CDR3 DNA sequence: TGTGCCTGGAGTGTAAACGGCGCCGGGAACCAGTACTTC.

For this clone: This same CDR3 is encoded by further DNA sequences in the sample. The chain links TRBV5-1 to TRBJ1-6; TRBD1 agrees at 10 bases. V lost 4 bases and J lost 7; bases outside the gene matches: 5. The germline V gene encodes CDR1 SGHRS and CDR2 YFSETQ. CDR3 length: 15 residues. CDR3 sequence: CASSAGTGDNSPLHF. The CDR3 DNA sequence: TGCGCCAGCAGCGCGGGGACAGGGGACAATTCACCCCTCCACTTT.

The chain couples TRBV6-1 to TRBJ2-5; 7 bases fit TRBD1. This CDR3 contains 15 residues. CDR1 MNHNS and CDR2 SASEGT come from the germline V gene. V lost 6 bases to trimming and J lost 4 bases; unmatched junction nucleotides: 11. The CDR3 bases are TGTGCCAGCAGAAGGACAGGCCTGCAGGTAGAGACCCAGTACTTC. Protein sequence: CASRRTGLQVETQYF.

Concerning this clone itself: Relative to the germline gene, one junction end is altered; a read error may explain this. CDR3 region: CSARPGNRGQGTQYF. The CDR3 DNA sequence: TGCAGCGCCCGACCGGGTAACAGGGGACAAGGGACCCAGTACTTC. The chain recombines TRBV29-1 with TRBJ2-5, with 7 nucleotides matching TRBD1. The CDR3 spans 15 residues. Looked up from germline, CDR1 is SQVTM and CDR2 is ANQGSEA.

The CDR3 DNA is TGTGCCAGCAGTGAAGTTGACACTGAAGCTTTCTTT. Amino acid sequence: CASSEVDTEAFF. The chain uses TRBV6-1 and TRBJ1-1; D call uncertain. V was shortened by 1 base and J by 3 bases, with 3 bases between the two germline ends. This CDR3 is built from 12 residues. The germline V gene has CDR1 MNHNS and CDR2 SASEGT.

This clone came up a few times. CDR3 bases: TGTGCCAGCAGTGGGGACCTGGGCTATGGCTACACCTTC. Protein sequence: CASSGDLGYGYTF. This chain joins TRBV2 and TRBJ1-2; a weak D match, TRBD1 (5 bases). CDR3 length equals 13 residues. Germline CDR1 and CDR2: SNHLY and FYNNEI. V lost 4 bases to trimming and J lost 4 bases, with 10 bases between them. Complete variable domain (other parts from reference TRBV2 and TRBJ1-2): EPEVTQTPSHQVTQMGQEVILRCVPISNHLYFYWYRQILGQKVEFLVSFYNNEISEKSEIFDDQFSVERPDGSNFTLKIRSTKLEDSAMYFCASSGDLGYGYTFGSGTRLTVV.

The rearrangement joins TRBV5-8 to TRBJ2-1, with D unclear. CDR1 and CDR2 from the germline V gene are SGHTS and YDEGEE. V lost 4 bases and J 12 bases, leaving 11 bases between the germline ends. The CDR3 runs to 11 residues. The CDR3 protein is CASSPAFWQFF. The CDR3 DNA is TGTGCCAGCAGCCCGGCATTCTGGCAGTTCTTC.

The V and J genes are TRBV20-1 and TRBJ1-4, with D hard to call. Germline V gene data show CDR1 as DFQATT and CDR2 as SNEGSKA (reference sequence). The CDR3 has 11 residues. V was clipped by 7 bases and J by 4 bases, with 7 bases between them. The CDR3 nucleotides are TGCAGTGGGAAGCGTAATGAAAAACTGTTTTTT. This codes for CSGKRNEKLFF.

The chain joins TRBV5-1 to TRBJ2-7, with 13 nucleotides matching TRBD2. The V and J ends lost 6 bases and 3 bases, in that order; junction bases with no gene match: 3. The CDR3 is 14 amino acids. Germline values: CDR1 SGHRS, CDR2 YFSETQ. The DNA of the CDR3 is TGCGCCAGCACCCGGACTAGCGGGAGCTACGAGCAGTACTTC. It codes for CASTRTSGSYEQYF.

The chain links TRBV7-2 to TRBJ1-1; D possibly corresponds to TRBD1 (5 bases). This CDR3 is 15 amino acids long. Trimming removed 2 bases at V and 1 base at J, with 11 bases between. Germline loops: CDR1 SGHTA, CDR2 FQGNSA. CDR3 sequence reads: CASSLLGQANTEAFF. The CDR3 DNA reads as TGTGCCAGCAGCTTATTGGGGCAGGCGAACACTGAAGCTTTCTTT.

The V and J genes are TRBV5-8 and TRBJ2-1; D is ambiguous. The CDR3 spans 14 residues. V dropped 4 bases and J dropped 2 bases, with 10 bases sitting between them. Germline V gene lookup returns CDR1 SGHTS and CDR2 YDEGEE. The CDR3 DNA sequence: TGTGCCAGCAGCACGGACGGTACCTACAATGAGCAGTTCTTC. Its translation: CASSTDGTYNEQFF.

The V call is TRBV10-3, the J call TRBJ1-6; 7 bases map to TRBD1. This CDR3 has 14 residues. In germline, CDR1 is ENHRY, CDR2 SYGVKD. Unmatched junction bases numbered 2, after V lost 6 bases and J lost 3 bases. CDR3 DNA: TGTGCCATCAGCGGACAGGACTATAATTCACCCCTCCACTTT. As protein: CAISGQDYNSPLHF.

This rearrangement joins TRBV5-1 to TRBJ1-2; D not resolved. The CDR3 has 17 residues. Between the trimmed V and J ends, which lost 2 bases and 4 bases, there was a span of 21 bases. Germline V CDR1 and CDR2: SGHRS, YFSETQ. The CDR3 region has the DNA TGCGCCAGCAGCTTCGAGGCAGCCATCGTCCTAGGCTATGGCTACACCTTC. The encoded protein is CASSFEAAIVLGYGYTF.

This sequence joins TRBV18 and TRBJ2-1; 10 bases are shared with TRBD2. This CDR3 has 14 residues. Germline-derived CDR1 and CDR2 are KGHSH and LQKENI. V shed 3 bases, J shed 8 bases, and the junction held 4 bases outside the gene matches. The CDR3: CASSPASGSDEQFF. As DNA, the CDR3 is TGTGCCAGCTCACCCGCTAGCGGGAGCGATGAGCAGTTCTTC.

The rearrangement links TRBV28 to TRBJ1-3, with TRBD1 matching over 7 bases. V dropped 5 bases and J dropped 0; count of bases not matched to a gene: 4. CDR1 MDHEN and CDR2 SYDVKM come from the germline V gene. CDR3 length: 15 amino acids. In nucleotides, the CDR3 is TGTGCCAGCAGTCCCGGGACAGCCTCTGGAAACACCATATATTTT. Protein product: CASSPGTASGNTIYF. Based on the CDR3 plus reference TRBV28 and TRBJ1-3, the full variable domain is DVKVTQSSRYLVKRTGEKVFLECVQDMDHENMFWYRQDPGLGLRLIYFSYDVKMKEKGDIPEGYSVSREKKERFSLILESASTNQTSMYLCASSPGTASGNTIYFGEGSWLTVV.

The genes are TRBV29-1 and TRBJ1-1; D uncertain. V was pared by 1 base and J by 3 bases, with 15 bases between. Germline V lookup: CDR1 SQVTM, CDR2 ANQGSEA. This CDR3 has 15 residues. CDR3 loop: CSVEGEVGLYTEAFF. DNA of the CDR3: TGCAGCGTTGAAGGTGAAGTAGGACTTTACACTGAAGCTTTCTTT.